This T cell receptor (beta chain) was captured in a study of tumor-infiltrating lymphocytes in localized non-small cell lung cancer. Produced via immunoSEQ multiplex PCR; TCRdb's table is partial and in-frame only. Here the sample spans some 6,300 clones, approximately 82% being singletons. Germline V gene data show CDR1 as SGHTA and CDR2 as FQGTGA. V lost 5 bases and J 5 bases, leaving 10 bases between the germline ends. There are 13 residues in the CDR3. Sequenced input: lung tumor tissue. This sequence originates from a human donor with non-small cell lung cancer. This rearrangement joins TRBV7-3 to TRBJ2-1; D is unresolved. CDR3 amino acids: CASSNDGHNEQFF. CDR3 in DNA: TGTGCCAGCAGCAACGACGGGCACAATGAGCAGTTCTTC.